A single T cell receptor (beta chain) is shown here with its context. Its target is unknown. This table comes from immunoSEQ multiplex PCR, and its TCRdb copy is limited to in-frame clones, with some not included. This sample has around 1,100,000 clones; approximately 80% occur once, and the top ten carry roughly 0.83%. The sample belongs to a study of shared clonotypes between healthy human individuals. Whole-study results and caveats: In general, naive subsets displayed greater estimated richness than memory subsets did.

This CDR3 has 15 residues. V lost 2 bases, J lost 3 bases, and 11 bases lay in between. Germline lookup yields CDR1 MNHEY and CDR2 SMNVEV (reference sequence). The clonotype was recovered from a man aged 18-30 years in good health. Some clones in this sample may be carry-over from other donors' samples. The genes are TRBV27 and TRBJ1-5; D ambiguous. Sequenced: memory CD4+ T cells from PBMCs. The subset denotes: CD45RA-negative fraction. The CDR3 loop is CASSLRGVFNQPQHF. DNA of the CDR3: TGTGCCAGCAGTTTACGCGGAGTCTTCAATCAGCCCCAGCATTTT.